Listed below are T cell receptor beta chains from one sample, sequenced in a study of blood T cell repertoires in COVID-19. TCRdb's table, derived via immunoSEQ multiplex PCR, lists solely in-frame clones and lacks some. The top ten hold approximately 4.9% of the sample, which has some 80,000 clones, around 90% seen once. The sequenced sample consisted of peripheral blood. The receptors originated from a woman of 80 years or more with active or convalescent COVID-19. Both conserved end residues are part of each CDR3. A D gene is named only where the DNA matches it firmly. Clone sizes are given selectively: once, few, many, or a class where the clone is expanded.

j_gene | d_gene | abundance | v_gene | CDR3nt | CDR3aa
TRBJ2-7 | NA | NA | TRBV14 | TGTGCCAGCAGCCAAGTTTGGGCCGAGCAGTACTTC | CASSQVWAEQYF
TRBJ2-3 | TRBD2 | NA | TRBV5-4 | TGTGCCAGCAGCGGAGGGACTAGCGTCACAGATACGCAGTATTTT | CASSGGTSVTDTQYF
TRBJ1-2 | TRBD1 | NA | TRBV18 | TGTGCCAGCTCGCCTCAAGGACAGGGGGGCTATGGCTACACCTTC | CASSPQGQGGYGYTF
TRBJ1-6 | NA | NA | TRBV7-9 | TGTGCCAGCAGCTTAGAACAGTATAATTCACCCCTCCACTTT | CASSLEQYNSPLHF
TRBJ1-2 | NA | NA | TRBV29-1 | TGCAGCGTTGAGAGAAGGCAGGGTAACGGTGGCTACACCTTC | CSVERRQGNGGYTF
TRBJ1-3 | NA | NA | TRBV28 | TGTGCCAGCAGGATTTCGAGCTCTGGAAACACCATATATTTT | CASRISSSGNTIYF
TRBJ1-4 | TRBD1 | NA | TRBV28 | TGTGCCAGCAGCCTTAGGGGGCCAAATGAAAAACTGTTTTTT | CASSLRGPNEKLFF
TRBJ1-2 | TRBD1 | NA | TRBV6-5 | TGTGCCAGCAGTTACTCGAGGACAGGGAGTAGCTATGGCTACACCTTC | CASSYSRTGSSYGYTF
TRBJ2-3 | NA | few | TRBV10-2 | TGCGCCAGCAGTGAGGGGGCGCAAGATACGCAGTATTTT | CASSEGAQDTQYF
TRBJ1-5 | TRBD1 | once | TRBV19 | TGTGCCACCAGGGACAGGGGGTTCCAATATAGCAATCAGCCCCAGCATTTT | CATRDRGFQYSNQPQHF
TRBJ2-3 | TRBD1 | NA | TRBV3-1/TRBV3-2 | TGTGCCAGCAGCCCAAGACAGGGGCGGGCAGATACGCAGTATTTT | CASSPRQGRADTQYF
TRBJ1-1 | TRBD1 | NA | TRBV5-1 | TGCGCCAGCAGCGAGGGACAGGGGGTTAGCACTGAAGCTTTCTTT | CASSEGQGVSTEAFF
TRBJ2-3 | NA | NA | TRBV4-3 | TGCGCCAGCAGCCAAAACTACCCAGATACGCAGTATTTT | CASSQNYPDTQYF
TRBJ2-3 | TRBD2 | NA | TRBV11-2 | TGTGCCAGCAGTACCCAGCGGGGGGCCGTAGATACGCAGTATTTT | CASSTQRGAVDTQYF
TRBJ2-3 | TRBD2 | NA | TRBV5-5 | TGTGCCAGCAGCTTGTCTCTAGCGGTCACAGATACGCAGTATTTT | CASSLSLAVTDTQYF
TRBJ2-3 | NA | NA | TRBV6-5 | TGTGCCAGCAGTTACTCTGGTAAAGAGGCAGGGGTGTATTTT | CASSYSGKEAGVYF
TRBJ1-4 | NA | NA | TRBV2 | TGTGCCAGCAGTGTTAGGGGTTCTAATGAAAAACTGTTTTTT | CASSVRGSNEKLFF
TRBJ2-1 | TRBD2 | NA | TRBV6-2/TRBV6-3 | TGTGCCAGCAGTACCGGGGGGGTCTCCTACAATGAGCAGTTCTTC | CASSTGGVSYNEQFF
TRBJ2-7 | TRBD2 | NA | TRBV11-2 | TGTGCCAGCAGCGAAGCTAGCGGTAGGTCCTACGAGCAGTACTTC | CASSEASGRSYEQYF
TRBJ2-7 | TRBD1 | NA | TRBV29-1 | TGCAGCGTTGGACAGGGTTCCTACGAGCAGTACTTC | CSVGQGSYEQYF
TRBJ2-7 | TRBD1 | few | TRBV6-6 | TGTGCCAGCAGTTACGGGACAGGGCATACCTACGAGCAGTACTTC | CASSYGTGHTYEQYF
TRBJ2-3 | NA | NA | TRBV21-1 | TGTGCCAGCAGCACTTCTACGCGGGGGGGCGTAACAGATACGCAGTATTTT | CASSTSTRGGVTDTQYF
TRBJ2-3 | NA | NA | TRBV7-2 | TGTGCCAGTAAAAGAGGAGGGGGCGAAGATACGCAGTATTTT | CASKRGGGEDTQYF
TRBJ2-5 | TRBD2 | NA | TRBV5-4 | TGTGCCAGCAGCGAGGTAGCGGGAGGGCCTGGGGAGACCCAGTACTTC | CASSEVAGGPGETQYF
TRBJ1-5 | NA | NA | TRBV7-8 | TGTGCCAGCAGCGTCGACAGGACCAATCAGCCCCAGCATTTT | CASSVDRTNQPQHF
TRBJ1-4 | TRBD1 | NA | TRBV2 | TGTGCCAGCAGTCCGGGGACAGGGGGCGCCGGGGAAAAACTGTTTTTT | CASSPGTGGAGEKLFF
TRBJ2-3 | NA | NA | TRBV20-1 | TGCAGTGCTAGTCGGACAGAGGGCACAGATACGCAGTATTTT | CSASRTEGTDTQYF
TRBJ2-7 | TRBD2 | NA | TRBV5-3 | TGTGCCAGAAGCATAATACTAGCGGGGGTCCCCGGGAGCTCCTACGAGCAGTACTTC | CARSIILAGVPGSSYEQYF
TRBJ2-7 | NA | NA | TRBV6-5 | TGTGCCAGCAGTCCCAGGCCGGAATACGAGCAGTACTTC | CASSPRPEYEQYF
TRBJ1-3 | NA | NA | TRBV7-2 | TGTGCCAGCAGCACCCCGACAAAAAGCGGAAACACCATATATTTT | CASSTPTKSGNTIYF
TRBJ2-5 | NA | NA | TRBV7-2 | TGTGCCAGCAGGGGGGGGGCACAAGAGACCCAGTACTTC | CASRGGAQETQYF
TRBJ1-2 | NA | NA | TRBV19 | TGTGCCAGTAACTCACAGAACTATGGCTACACCTTC | CASNSQNYGYTF
TRBJ2-7 | NA | NA | TRBV5-6 | TGTGCCAGCAGCTGGGGCAGGGGATTCTACGAGCAGTACTTC | CASSWGRGFYEQYF
TRBJ2-5 | NA | NA | TRBV5-1 | TGCGCCAGCAGCTTGCCGTCGGAGACCCAGTACTTC | CASSLPSETQYF
TRBJ1-1 | TRBD1 | NA | TRBV19 | TGTGCCAGTAGAAACAGGGGCGTGAACACTGAAGCTTTCTTT | CASRNRGVNTEAFF